This entry lists 8 T cell receptor beta chains sequenced from one sample in a study of T cell responses to AZD1222 COVID-19 vaccine (dated by TCRdb to the early 2020s). The time point label corresponds to: baseline before first vaccination. The method was the immunoSEQ multiplex PCR assay. TCRdb obtained this table from immuneACCESS and retained in-frame rearrangements with V and J assigned. These tables miss some clones; where compared with another copy, unresolved V genes account for less than half of the shortfall, and the remainder is unexplained. This sample comprises about 130,000 clones, around nine tenths of them detected only once. Jointly, the top ten make up roughly 7.2% of the sample. Specimen: peripheral blood, collected on day 0 of AZD1222 vaccination. The receptors shown here come from an adult in good health.

This clone was picked up a small number of times. The J gene is TRBJ2-7, the V gene TRBV18; the D gene is possibly TRBD1 (5 bases). CDR1 and CDR2 from the germline V gene are KGHSH and LQKENI. V gave up 3 bases and J gave up 3 bases, with 15 bases separating them. The CDR3 has 15 amino acids. The CDR3 coding sequence is TGTGCCAGCTCACCCCAGAATCCGACAGACTACGAGCAGTACTTC. Translating gives CASSPQNPTDYEQYF.

V gene TRBV6-2 or TRBV6-3 combines with J gene TRBJ2-2; D is unclear. Per the germline V gene, CDR1 is MNHEY and CDR2 is SVGEGT. The CDR3 length is 13 residues. Trimming removed 5 bases from V and 9 bases from J, with 13 bases in between. The CDR3 DNA follows: TGTGCCAGCAGTACCGCCATGGCCAGGGAGCTGTTTTTT. This sequence encodes CASSTAMARELFF.

The chain employs TRBV27 and TRBJ2-3, with D unclear. The germline V and J ends were trimmed by 7 bases and 1 base, with 12 bases remaining between them. The CDR3 contains 14 residues. Germline V gene lookup returns CDR1 MNHEY and CDR2 SMNVEV (reference sequence). The CDR3 spells CASTLIPGTDTQYF. CDR3 coding DNA: TGTGCCAGCACCCTCATCCCGGGCACAGATACGCAGTATTTT.

The chain employs TRBV6-5 and TRBJ2-1; no firm D call. The CDR3 spans 14 residues. CDR1 and CDR2 from the germline V gene are MNHEY and SVGAGI. V was trimmed by 2 bases and J by 6 bases, leaving 11 bases between them. DNA of the CDR3: TGTGCCAGCAGTTACAACCTGGGCGTCAATGAGCAGTTCTTC. This gives the protein CASSYNLGVNEQFF.

The V call is TRBV14, the J call TRBJ1-6; the match to TRBD1 covers 7 bases. Germline assignment: CDR1 SGHDN and CDR2 FVKESK. This CDR3 comprises 14 residues. V dropped 4 bases and J dropped 6; count of bases not matched to a gene: 3. CDR3 bases: TGTGCCAGCAGCCTAACAGGGGTTAATTCACCCCTCCACTTT. Protein sequence: CASSLTGVNSPLHF.

CDR3 residues: CASSIRWGRNEQFF. CDR3 nucleotide sequence: TGTGCCAGTAGTATACGGTGGGGGCGCAATGAGCAGTTCTTC. The J gene is TRBJ2-1, the V gene TRBV19; D is possibly TRBD1 (6 bases). CDR1 is LNHDA and CDR2 is SQIVND in the germline V gene (reference sequence). V lost 2 bases and J lost 6, with 11 bases in between. This CDR3 has 14 amino acids.

The V and J genes are TRBV7-9 and TRBJ1-1; 7 nucleotides line up with TRBD1. Germline trimming cut 5 bases from V and 4 bases from J; bases unmatched to any gene: 4. The CDR3 length is 13 residues. The V gene's germline CDR1 is SEHNR and CDR2 FQNEAQ (reference sequence). CDR3 protein: CASSVDRVTEAFF. CDR3 DNA: TGTGCCAGCAGCGTTGACAGGGTCACTGAAGCTTTCTTT.

The chain links TRBV4-3 to TRBJ1-2, with TRBD1 identical over 12 bases. Germline V gene lookup returns CDR1 LGHNA and CDR2 YSLEER. CDR3 length equals 16 residues. With 3 bases clipped from V and 4 bases from J, the junction kept 6 bases outside the gene matches. This CDR3 reads CASSHLGQGAPYGYTF. CDR3 nucleotides: TGCGCCAGCAGCCATTTGGGACAGGGGGCCCCCTATGGCTACACCTTC.